These T cell receptor beta chains were read from a single sample in a study of T cells after yellow fever vaccination. TCRdb recomputed calls from the 5' RACE reads with MiXCR, one row per CDR3 protein. The table shows about 350,000 distinct CDR3 sequences, with 4.1% occurring only once. Here the sequenced sample was PBMCs, taken 5 days after the yellow fever booster vaccination. These receptor sequences come from a man younger than 35 who received the YFV17D yellow fever vaccine. The CDR3 runs from the conserved cysteine through the conserved F or W. A D gene is named only where the DNA matches it firmly. For some rows the clone size is stated as once, few or many, or as a class when expanded; others skip it.

cdr3_aa cdr3_nt clone_size j_call d_call cdr3_length v_call
CASSLGQANTEAFF TGTGCCAGCAGTCTGGGACAGGCGAACACTGAAGCTTTCTTT many TRBJ1-1 TRBD1 14 TRBV12-3/TRBV12-4
CASSTEEETQYF TGTGCCAGCAGCACAGAAGAAGAGACCCAGTACTTC few TRBJ2-5 . 12 TRBV7-2
CASSLIWGGDEQFF TGTGCCAGCAGCTTAATTTGGGGAGGGGATGAGCAGTTCTTC . TRBJ2-1 TRBD2 14 TRBV7-6
CASSRVTIGPRRPGELFF TGTGCCAGCAGCCGGGTTACAATAGGCCCCAGAAGACCCGGGGAGCTGTTTTTT . TRBJ2-2 . 18 TRBV13
CASSLSRGGGPDTQYF TGTGCCAGCAGCTTAAGTCGAGGGGGCGGACCAGATACGCAGTATTTT many TRBJ2-3 TRBD1 16 TRBV7-2
CASLFLGSPTDTQYF TGTGCCAGCCTGTTCCTTGGGAGCCCCACAGATACGCAGTATTTT . TRBJ2-3 . 15 TRBV6-2/TRBV6-3
CATSDHGGAQTDTQYF TGTGCCACCAGTGATCACGGGGGGGCCCAGACAGATACGCAGTATTTT . TRBJ2-3 TRBD2 16 TRBV24-1
CASLPGGGGAGTQYF TGTGCCAGCCTCCCCGGGGGCGGGGGGGCAGGTACGCAGTATTTT . TRBJ2-3 TRBD2 15 TRBV6-5
CASSGTGVLSGANVLTF TGCGCCAGCAGCGGAACGGGGGTCCTCTCTGGGGCCAACGTCCTGACTTTC few TRBJ2-6 . 17 TRBV4-1
CASSPESNTQYF TGCGCCAGCAGCCCCGAATCGAATACGCAGTATTTT . TRBJ2-3 . 12 TRBV5-1
CASSWGQGGDTQYF TGTGCCAGCAGCTGGGGACAGGGAGGAGATACGCAGTATTTT few TRBJ2-3 TRBD1 14 TRBV7-9
CSVAGGHISGANVLTF TGCAGCGTGGCCGGAGGACATATCTCTGGGGCCAACGTCCTGACTTTC . TRBJ2-6 . 16 TRBV29-1
CASSVGGGASDTQYF TGTGCCAGCAGCGTAGGCGGGGGGGCATCAGATACGCAGTATTTT . TRBJ2-3 TRBD2 15 TRBV9
CASAGSYNEQFF TGCGCCAGCGCAGGGTCCTACAATGAGCAGTTCTTC few TRBJ2-1 . 12 TRBV5-1
CSASSSGGANEQFF TGCAGTGCTAGCTCTAGCGGGGGGGCGAATGAGCAGTTCTTC . TRBJ2-1 TRBD2 14 TRBV20-1
CSAWAPETQYF TGCAGTGCTTGGGCCCCGGAGACCCAGTACTTC few TRBJ2-5 . 11 TRBV20-1
CASSLPTGGGEQYF TGTGCCAGCAGTTTACCGACAGGGGGAGGCGAGCAGTACTTC . TRBJ2-7 TRBD1 14 TRBV28
CASSSTGTSNTEAFF TGTGCCAGCAGTTCTACCGGGACATCGAACACTGAAGCTTTCTTT many TRBJ1-1 . 15 TRBV5-8
CASSQQQYSNQPQHF TGTGCCAGCTCACAACAGCAATATAGCAATCAGCCCCAGCATTTT . TRBJ1-5 . 15 TRBV18
CSARPGMAWGYTF TGCAGTGCTAGACCTGGTATGGCCTGGGGCTACACCTTC few TRBJ1-2 . 13 TRBV20-1
CASSFRRGYEQYF TGTGCCAGCAGCTTTCGTAGGGGCTACGAGCAGTACTTC many TRBJ2-7 . 13 TRBV7-2
CASSFGGRSDTQYF TGTGCCAGCAGCTTCGGGGGCCGCTCAGATACGCAGTATTTT few TRBJ2-3 . 14 TRBV5-6
CASSPTKGRRQETQYF TGTGCCAGCAGCCCAACGAAGGGCCGTCGGCAAGAGACCCAGTACTTC . TRBJ2-5 . 16 TRBV7-9
CASSGTGTENQPQHF TGTGCCAGCAGCGGCACCGGGACAGAGAATCAGCCCCAGCATTTT many TRBJ1-5 TRBD1 15 TRBV9